The 31 T cell receptor beta chains presented below share a single source sample, sequenced in a study of CD8+ T cells in alopecia areata. Extracted RNA was reverse transcribed into cDNA, the sequencing template. This table comes from immunoSEQ multiplex PCR, and its TCRdb copy is limited to in-frame clones, with some not included. This sample yields about 91,000 clones, of which 35% to 50% are seen a single time; 0.6% to 0.85% belongs to the top ten. The specimen was CD4+ T cells sorted from blood. These receptor sequences come from a human donor with alopecia areata.

This clone was seen only a few times. Different DNA sequences within this sample yield the same CDR3. The chain has TRBV29-1 and TRBJ2-5, with D perhaps TRBD2 (5 bases). Germline CDR1 is SQVTM and CDR2 is ANQGSEA. The CDR3 sequence is 12 residues long. Trimming stripped 3 bases from V and 4 bases from J, with 9 bases between. Here the CDR3 DNA reads TGCAGCGTTGATCGGGGTCTAGAGACCCAGTACTTC. Translating gives CSVDRGLETQYF.

The chain links TRBV5-6 to TRBJ2-1; a possible D gene is TRBD2 (6 bases). The CDR3 covers 14 residues. Germline CDR1 SGHDT, CDR2 YYEEEE. Deletions cut 3 bases from V and 6 bases from J, with 13 bases between. This CDR3 reads CASSSLAESNEQFF. The CDR3, as DNA: TGTGCCAGCAGCTCCTTAGCGGAGTCCAATGAGCAGTTCTTC.

The table lists this clone with a few counts. J is TRBJ2-5 and V is TRBV9; 9 nucleotides align to TRBD1. This CDR3 is 14 amino acids long. Germline CDR1 SGDLS, CDR2 YYNGEE. J gave up 4 bases and V 3 bases, and 4 bases lay outside the gene matches. The CDR3 here is CASSAGTGLETQYF. The CDR3 DNA is TGTGCCAGCAGCGCCGGGACAGGGCTAGAGACCCAGTACTTC.

V and J are TRBV7-2 and TRBJ1-2; D call uncertain. Looked up from germline, CDR1 is SGHTA and CDR2 is FQGNSA. V lost 1 base to trimming and J lost 6 bases, with 15 bases between them. There are 15 residues in the CDR3. The CDR3 reads CASSLEIGREDGYTF. CDR3 coding DNA: TGTGCCAGCAGCTTAGAAATCGGCCGAGAGGATGGCTACACCTTC.

The V call is TRBV5-4, the J call TRBJ2-1, with 8 bases aligning to TRBD2. The CDR3 covers 17 residues. Losses at the gene ends were 0 bases for V and 9 bases for J; bases not matched to a gene: 14. The V gene's germline CDR1 is SGHNT and CDR2 YYREEE (reference sequence). The CDR3: CASSLAVGSGNGGEQFF. The CDR3 DNA reads TGTGCCAGCAGCTTGGCGGTCGGTAGCGGGAACGGAGGTGAGCAGTTCTTC.

The sample holds a few counts of this clone. This chain connects TRBV29-1 to TRBJ1-3; D ambiguous. Looked up from germline, CDR1 is SQVTM and CDR2 is ANQGSEA. With 4 bases removed from V and 0 bases from J, the gap between germline ends came to 7 bases. The CDR3 covers 13 residues. The CDR3 DNA sequence: TGCAGCGTTGGTTTGGGCTCTGGAAACACCATATATTTT. Translated: CSVGLGSGNTIYF.

This clone showed up just a few times. CDR3 amino acids: CASSSGGARETQYF. The CDR3 coding sequence is TGCGCCAGCAGCAGCGGGGGGGCCCGAGAGACCCAGTACTTC. The rearrangement links TRBV5-1 to TRBJ2-5, with TRBD2 identical over 10 bases. Germline V gene data show CDR1 as SGHRS and CDR2 as YFSETQ. V dropped 4 bases and J dropped 4; count of bases not matched to a gene: 4. The CDR3 consists of 14 residues.

This clone showed up just a few times. The chain joins TRBV30 to TRBJ1-1; no firm D call. V shed 7 bases and J shed 6 bases, with 15 bases lying between them. The CDR3 is 12 amino acids. Germline lookup yields CDR1 GTSNPN and CDR2 SVGIG (reference sequence). CDR3 protein: CASMAGEAEAFF. CDR3 nucleotide sequence: TGTGCCTCGATGGCTGGGGAGGCTGAAGCTTTCTTT.

This clone was recorded a few times. The chain links TRBV30 to TRBJ1-1, with TRBD1 matching over 9 bases. This CDR3 comprises 14 residues. Germline V lookup: CDR1 GTSNPN, CDR2 SVGIG (reference sequence). Trimming at V came to 2 bases and at J to 6 bases, leaving 7 bases not matched to a gene. The CDR3 DNA reads TGTGCCTGGAGTAAGGACAGGGGATCGCCTGAAGCTTTCTTT. Translating gives CAWSKDRGSPEAFF.

This clone was counted a few times. J is TRBJ2-2 and V is TRBV29-1; D may be TRBD1 (6 bases). Germline V lookup: CDR1 SQVTM, CDR2 ANQGSEA. The V end was cut by 6 bases, the J end by 0 bases, with 11 bases between. CDR3 length equals 14 residues. The CDR3 coding sequence is TGCAGCGTCTTCGGACAGACGAACACCGGGGAGCTGTTTTTT. Protein product: CSVFGQTNTGELFF.

The chain recombines TRBV30 with TRBJ1-5; D uncertain. Germline V gene data show CDR1 as GTSNPN and CDR2 as SVGIG (reference sequence). Deletions cut 1 base from V and 4 bases from J, with 8 bases between. The CDR3 runs 13 residues. CDR3 DNA: TGTGCCTGGAGTGCCAGGAGGAATCAGCCCCAGCATTTT. It specifies CAWSARRNQPQHF.

The rearrangement uses TRBV11-2 and TRBJ2-7; D possibly corresponds to TRBD2 (6 bases). This CDR3 has 16 residues. CDR1 and CDR2 (germline): SGHAT, FQNNGV. Trimming took 4 bases from V and 1 from J, leaving 17 bases between them. For the CDR3, the DNA is TGTGCCAGCAGCTCTTCCGCCCGGAGCGGGTCCTACGAGCAGTACTTC. Its protein is CASSSSARSGSYEQYF.

This clone was recorded a few times. The chain is built from TRBV29-1 and TRBJ2-1; 10 nucleotides line up with TRBD1. CDR1 is SQVTM and CDR2 is ANQGSEA in the germline V gene. The CDR3 length is 14 residues. Losses at the gene ends were 7 bases for V and 1 base for J; bases not matched to a gene: 4. The CDR3 reads CSARDRGSYNEQFF. CDR3 bases: TGCAGCGCTAGGGACAGGGGATCCTACAATGAGCAGTTCTTC.

The chain couples TRBV30 to TRBJ2-7; 9 bases are shared with TRBD1. There are 13 residues in the CDR3. Germline lookup yields CDR1 GTSNPN and CDR2 SVGIG (reference sequence). The V segment lost 2 bases and the J segment 4 bases; nucleotides outside the gene matches: 3. The CDR3 DNA is TGTGCCTGGAGTACGGGGACAGGGTACGAGCAGTACTTC. Translating it yields CAWSTGTGYEQYF.

This chain uses TRBV29-1 with TRBJ2-7; unclear D gene. Germline V CDR1 and CDR2: SQVTM, ANQGSEA. V was shortened by 6 bases and J by 9 bases, with 21 bases between the two germline ends. CDR3 length: 13 residues. CDR3 DNA sequence: TGCAGCGTGACGACGTCGGCCGCCCGGGCGCAGTACTTC. Translation gives CSVTTSAARAQYF.

This clone was detected a few times. The chain employs TRBV7-2 and TRBJ1-5; D is undetermined. Trimming cost V 2 bases and J 4 bases, with 12 bases left between them. The CDR3 totals 15 residues. Germline CDR1 and CDR2: SGHTA and FQGNSA. The DNA of the CDR3 is TGTGCCAGCAGCTTATTTGGCAGGACGAATCAGCCCCAGCATTTT. Translation: CASSLFGRTNQPQHF.

This clone has a handful of counts. The chain links TRBV28 to TRBJ2-2, with D tentatively TRBD1 (6 bases). This CDR3 region has 13 residues. Germline loops: CDR1 MDHEN, CDR2 SYDVKM. V was pared by 7 bases and J by 6 bases, with 12 bases between. The chain's CDR3 is CASTLSGAGELFF. The CDR3 DNA reads TGTGCCAGCACACTTTCAGGGGCCGGGGAGCTGTTTTTT.

The chain is built from TRBV29-1 and TRBJ2-5; D is possibly TRBD1 (5 bases). The CDR3 is 12 amino acids. V was trimmed by 3 bases and J by 7 bases, leaving 12 bases between them. Germline lookup yields CDR1 SQVTM and CDR2 ANQGSEA. CDR3 region: CSVDSQGRTQYF. Here the CDR3 DNA reads TGCAGCGTTGACTCCCAGGGCAGGACCCAGTACTTC.

A word on this clone: This sample includes further DNA sequences coding for the same CDR3. This chain links TRBV20-1 with TRBJ2-7, with D possibly matching TRBD2 (5 bases). This CDR3 contains 11 residues. V lost 6 bases and J lost 3, with 9 bases in between. Germline CDR1 and CDR2: DFQATT and SNEGSKA (reference sequence). The CDR3 nucleotides read TGCAGTGCCAAACGGGACTACGAGCAGTACTTC. Encoded protein: CSAKRDYEQYF.

The chain employs TRBV6-5 and TRBJ1-6, with D possibly being TRBD1 (5 bases). Germline V gene lookup returns CDR1 MNHEY and CDR2 SVGAGI. The V gene lost 7 bases and the J gene lost 7 bases, with 11 bases spanning the gap. There are 13 residues in the CDR3. Here the CDR3 reads CASTPGPNSPLHF. In nucleotides, the CDR3 is TGTGCCAGCACACCGGGACCGAATTCACCCCTCCACTTT.

A single count supports this clone. This sequence joins TRBV4-3 and TRBJ2-5, with D unclear. Between the trimmed V and J ends, which lost 3 bases and 1 base, there was a span of 9 bases. The CDR3 is 14 amino acids. Per germline, CDR1 LGHNA and CDR2 YSLEER. In DNA, the CDR3 is TGCGCCAGCAGCCAGGCCCCGGGCCAAGAGACCCAGTACTTC. Residues: CASSQAPGQETQYF.

The chain joins TRBV5-1 to TRBJ2-7; TRBD2 matches 14 bases. The CDR3 length is 16 residues. CDR1 and CDR2 (germline): SGHRS, YFSETQ. V dropped 4 bases and J dropped 4; count of bases not matched to a gene: 7. The CDR3 sequence is CASSSTGTSGSYEQYF. The CDR3 nucleotides read TGCGCCAGCAGCAGTACCGGGACTAGCGGGAGTTACGAGCAGTACTTC.

This clone has only a few counts. This chain uses TRBV2 with TRBJ1-1, with D possibly being TRBD1 (6 bases). V was cut by 7 bases and J by 1 base, with 13 bases left in between. Germline V CDR1 and CDR2: SNHLY, FYNNEI. This CDR3 has 14 amino acids. CDR3 in amino acids: CASTVQGRNTEAFF. The CDR3 DNA reads TGTGCCAGCACCGTACAGGGCAGGAACACTGAAGCTTTCTTT.

The gene calls are TRBV28 and TRBJ2-7, with 7 bases fitting TRBD1. The germline V gene has CDR1 MDHEN and CDR2 SYDVKM. The CDR3 runs to 16 residues. V trimming: 6 bases; J trimming: 0 bases; junction bases outside the gene matches: 11. This CDR3 reads CASSPPHGTVSYEQYF. CDR3 nucleotides: TGTGCCAGCAGCCCCCCACACGGGACAGTCTCCTACGAGCAGTACTTC. The full variable domain, completed using reference TRBV28 and TRBJ2-7, is DVKVTQSSRYLVKRTGEKVFLECVQDMDHENMFWYRQDPGLGLRLIYFSYDVKMKEKGDIPEGYSVSREKKERFSLILESASTNQTSMYLCASSPPHGTVSYEQYFGPGTRLTVT.

The sample holds a few counts of this clone. This chain connects TRBV28 to TRBJ2-7, with a possible D match to TRBD2 (6 bases). Between the trimmed V and J ends, which lost 4 bases and 2 bases, there was a span of 12 bases. Germline CDR1 reads MDHEN; CDR2 reads SYDVKM. The length of the CDR3 is 14 residues. CDR3 sequence reads: CASSSGTLAYEQYF. CDR3 nucleotides: TGTGCCAGCAGTTCCGGGACTCTCGCCTACGAGCAGTACTTC.

This clone showed up just a few times. V usage is TRBV29-1 and J usage is TRBJ2-2, with TRBD1 matching 7 bases. The CDR3 runs to 14 residues. The V and J ends lost 4 bases and 4 bases, in that order; junction bases with no gene match: 6. The germline V gene has CDR1 SQVTM and CDR2 ANQGSEA. CDR3 residues: CSVARGRSTGELFF. The CDR3 nucleotides are TGCAGCGTTGCAAGGGGGCGCAGCACCGGGGAGCTGTTTTTT.

This rearrangement joins TRBV5-1 to TRBJ2-5; D ambiguous. V dropped 4 bases and J dropped 5 bases, with 15 bases sitting between them. CDR1 and CDR2 from the germline V gene are SGHRS and YFSETQ. CDR3 length equals 14 residues. CDR3 residues: CASSDAEPTETQYF. In DNA form, the CDR3 reads TGCGCCAGCAGCGACGCCGAGCCGACGGAGACCCAGTACTTC.

The V gene is TRBV7-6, the J gene TRBJ1-1, with D possibly being TRBD1 (5 bases). V was cut by 4 bases and J by 8 bases, with 17 bases left in between. The CDR3 totals 14 residues. Germline assignment: CDR1 SGHVS and CDR2 FNYEAQ. Written as DNA, the CDR3 is TGTGCCAGCAGCTCCGGGCGACAGCCCCTCGAAGCTTTCTTT. Amino acid sequence: CASSSGRQPLEAFF.

This clone came up a few times. The sample has other DNA sequences that encode this CDR3 too. The V and J genes are TRBV29-1 and TRBJ2-7; 7 bases line up with TRBD2. The ends lost 5 bases at V and 4 bases at J; junction bases unmatched: 8. There are 13 residues in the CDR3. The germline gives CDR1 SQVTM, CDR2 ANQGSEA. CDR3 in DNA: TGCAGCGTTCGTGGGGCCGGGGGGTACGAGCAGTACTTC. This gives the protein CSVRGAGGYEQYF.

A few counts support this clone. The rearrangement links TRBV29-1 to TRBJ1-4; the D gene is possibly TRBD1 (6 bases). Looked up from germline, CDR1 is SQVTM and CDR2 is ANQGSEA. The ends were cut back, 7 bases at V and 8 bases at J, with 17 bases in the middle. The CDR3 sequence is 13 residues long. As DNA, the CDR3 is TGCAGCGCCGCGGTAGGGGGGAACGAAAAACTGTTTTTT. Translated, it gives CSAAVGGNEKLFF.

This clone is a singleton in its sample. Compared with germline, one end of the junction differs, possibly owing to a read error. The CDR3 bases are TGTGCCAGCAGCTTTAACCGGGACACCTTCGCTTGG. Translated: CASSFNRDTFAW. The V and J genes are TRBV13 and TRBJ2-4, with D perhaps matching TRBD1 (6 bases). The CDR3 contains 12 residues. From germline, CDR1 is PRHDT and CDR2 FYEKMQ (reference sequence).